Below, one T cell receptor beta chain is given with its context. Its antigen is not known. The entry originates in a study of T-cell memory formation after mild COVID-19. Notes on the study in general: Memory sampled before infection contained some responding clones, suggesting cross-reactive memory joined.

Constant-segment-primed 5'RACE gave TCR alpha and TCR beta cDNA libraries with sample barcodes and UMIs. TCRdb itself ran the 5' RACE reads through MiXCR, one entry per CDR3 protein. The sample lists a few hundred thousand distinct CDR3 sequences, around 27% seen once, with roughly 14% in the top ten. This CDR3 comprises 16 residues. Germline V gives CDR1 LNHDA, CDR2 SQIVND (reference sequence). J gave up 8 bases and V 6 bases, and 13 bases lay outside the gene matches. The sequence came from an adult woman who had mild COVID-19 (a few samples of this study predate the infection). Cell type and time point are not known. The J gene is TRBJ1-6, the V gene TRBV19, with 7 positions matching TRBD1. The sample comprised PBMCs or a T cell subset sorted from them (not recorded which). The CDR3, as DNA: TGTGCCAGTAGCAGGTTTTCGGACAGGATCCATTCACCCCTCCACTTT. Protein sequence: CASSRFSDRIHSPLHF. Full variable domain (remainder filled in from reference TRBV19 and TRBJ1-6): DGGITQSPKYLFRKEGQNVTLSCEQNLNHDAMYWYRQDPGQGLRLIYYSQIVNDFQKGDIAEGYSVSREKKESFPLTVTSAQKNPTAFYLCASSRFSDRIHSPLHFGNGTRLTVT.